A selection of T cell receptor beta chains follows, all from one sample in a study of brain T cells in children with intractable seizures. Produced via immunoSEQ multiplex PCR; TCRdb's table is partial and in-frame only. Among about 320,000 clones listed, more than 85% were seen once. The material was peripheral blood, obtained about 5 months after surgery. The receptors were gathered from a boy in the first two years of life with tuberous sclerosis and intractable seizures. Each CDR3 is given with its conserved first and last residue. Each record gives: V gene, D gene, J gene, CDR3 DNA, CDR3 protein. The D gene is left open where the match is weak.

v_call: TRBV29-1; d_call: NA; j_call: TRBJ1-1; cdr3_nt: TGCAGCGTTGTATCGATTTTGGTCCCTGAAGCTTTCTTT; cdr3_aa: CSVVSILVPEAFF
v_call: TRBV9; d_call: NA; j_call: TRBJ2-1; cdr3_nt: TGTGCCAGCAGCATGCGCGCGTATCAGGATGAGCAGTTCTTC; cdr3_aa: CASSMRAYQDEQFF
v_call: TRBV18; d_call: NA; j_call: TRBJ2-5; cdr3_nt: TGTGCCAGCTCACCTAGCCCCGCTCGCGGTGACCAAGAGACCCAGTACTTC; cdr3_aa: CASSPSPARGDQETQYF
v_call: TRBV4-1; d_call: TRBD2; j_call: TRBJ2-5; cdr3_nt: TGCGCCAGCAGCCAAGTGGTAGGGAGGGCCACGCGAGAGACCCAGTACTTC; cdr3_aa: CASSQVVGRATRETQYF
v_call: TRBV27; d_call: NA; j_call: TRBJ2-3; cdr3_nt: TGTGCCAGCAGTTTAGCGTTTGAGTCTGATACGCAGTATTTT; cdr3_aa: CASSLAFESDTQYF
v_call: TRBV19; d_call: NA; j_call: TRBJ2-2; cdr3_nt: TGTGCCAGCCACCGGGGCATAAACACCGGGGAGCTGTTTTTT; cdr3_aa: CASHRGINTGELFF
v_call: TRBV19; d_call: TRBD2; j_call: TRBJ2-1; cdr3_nt: TGTGCCAGTTCAGAGCGGGGGGGCGATGAGCAGTTCTTC; cdr3_aa: CASSERGGDEQFF
v_call: TRBV3-1/TRBV3-2; d_call: NA; j_call: TRBJ1-2; cdr3_nt: TGTGCCAGCAGCCAAGGGGAAGGGGGCTATGGCTACACCTTC; cdr3_aa: CASSQGEGGYGYTF
v_call: TRBV30; d_call: NA; j_call: TRBJ1-2; cdr3_nt: TGTGCCTGGACCGGAAGGGGGATAAAAGGGGGCTACACCTTC; cdr3_aa: CAWTGRGIKGGYTF
v_call: TRBV7-2; d_call: NA; j_call: TRBJ2-3; cdr3_nt: TGTGCCAGCAGATTCGCACAGTACGAGACAGATACGCAGTATTTT; cdr3_aa: CASRFAQYETDTQYF
v_call: TRBV24-1; d_call: NA; j_call: TRBJ1-5; cdr3_nt: TGTGCCACCAGTGGCAACAGGGTCAGTCAGCCCCAGCATTTT; cdr3_aa: CATSGNRVSQPQHF
v_call: TRBV5-6; d_call: TRBD1; j_call: TRBJ2-5; cdr3_nt: TGTGCCAGCAGCGTCGGGACAGGGGAAGAGACCCAGTACTTC; cdr3_aa: CASSVGTGEETQYF
v_call: TRBV28; d_call: NA; j_call: TRBJ1-2; cdr3_nt: TGTGCCAGCCGGATTAGCACCGGGGGCGGCTATGGCTACACCTTC; cdr3_aa: CASRISTGGGYGYTF
v_call: TRBV6-5; d_call: NA; j_call: TRBJ1-1; cdr3_nt: TGTGCCAGCAGTTACAAGGGAAGGAACACTGAAGCTTTCTTT; cdr3_aa: CASSYKGRNTEAFF
v_call: TRBV2; d_call: TRBD2; j_call: TRBJ2-5; cdr3_nt: TGTGCCAGCAGTGAAATCTCTCTAGCGGGAGGGAACCAAGAGACCCAGTACTTC; cdr3_aa: CASSEISLAGGNQETQYF
v_call: TRBV4-1; d_call: TRBD1; j_call: TRBJ2-1; cdr3_nt: TGCGCCAGCAGCCAAGAGGGACAGCCCTACAATGAGCAGTTCTTC; cdr3_aa: CASSQEGQPYNEQFF
v_call: TRBV7-9; d_call: NA; j_call: TRBJ1-1; cdr3_nt: TGTGCCAGCAGCTTTTTCAGGGTGAACACTGAAGCTTTCTTT; cdr3_aa: CASSFFRVNTEAFF
v_call: TRBV6-5; d_call: NA; j_call: TRBJ2-5; cdr3_nt: TGTGCCAGCAGTTCTCTCTCCGGGGGCCAAGAGACCCAGTACTTC; cdr3_aa: CASSSLSGGQETQYF
v_call: TRBV4-2; d_call: NA; j_call: TRBJ2-1; cdr3_nt: TGTGCCAGCACCATCGGCCCCCTTTACGGGGACGATGAGCAGTTCTTC; cdr3_aa: CASTIGPLYGDDEQFF
v_call: TRBV6-1; d_call: NA; j_call: TRBJ1-2; cdr3_nt: TGTGCCAGCAGTGAAGGCGGAGACAGACTAACCCCTGGCTACACCTTC; cdr3_aa: CASSEGGDRLTPGYTF
v_call: TRBV9; d_call: TRBD2; j_call: TRBJ2-1; cdr3_nt: TGTGCCAGCAGCCCATCGGGACTAGCGGGGGGGCCTTACAATGAGCAGTTCTTC; cdr3_aa: CASSPSGLAGGPYNEQFF
v_call: TRBV4-1; d_call: NA; j_call: TRBJ1-4; cdr3_nt: TGCGCCAGCAGCCTCTACCTCCGGGACACCGCGGGTGAAAAACTGTTTTTT; cdr3_aa: CASSLYLRDTAGEKLFF
v_call: TRBV29-1; d_call: NA; j_call: TRBJ2-7; cdr3_nt: TGCAGCGTTGCTGGAGACGGTGACTACGAGCAGTACTTC; cdr3_aa: CSVAGDGDYEQYF
v_call: TRBV29-1; d_call: NA; j_call: TRBJ2-7; cdr3_nt: TGCAGCGTTGGGGACCGGACCCTATCATTCTACGAGCAGTACTTC; cdr3_aa: CSVGDRTLSFYEQYF
v_call: TRBV5-1; d_call: NA; j_call: TRBJ1-2; cdr3_nt: TGCGCCAGCAGCTTGGGAGGACCCCTCTATGGCTACACCTTC; cdr3_aa: CASSLGGPLYGYTF